This section outlines one T cell receptor beta chain sequence together with its context. Antigen: not known. The sample comes from a study of immune cell composition in non-small cell lung cancer. Across the study: Tumours were mainly lung adenocarcinoma or squamous cell carcinoma. Whole-study findings and limits: 75% of squamous and 30% to 40% of adenocarcinoma cases had tumour-associated clones >0.5%.

Sequencing was performed with immunoSEQ multiplex PCR; in TCRdb, only in-frame clones are kept and a portion is missing. The sample shows 3,000 to 3,500 clones, over 60% of them seen only once. Sequenced input: lung tumor tissue. The clonotype was recovered from a human donor with non-small cell lung cancer.

Written as DNA, the CDR3 is TGTGCCATCAGCTCCGGGACTAGCGGGGCCCGCACAGATACGCAGTATTTT. The encoded protein is CAISSGTSGARTDTQYF. The chain recombines TRBV10-3 with TRBJ2-3; the match to TRBD2 covers 13 bases. This CDR3 region has 17 residues. Germline V gives CDR1 ENHRY, CDR2 SYGVKD. Trimming cost V 6 bases and J 1 base; bases outside gene matches: 7.